This T cell receptor (beta chain) derives from a study of blood T cell repertoires in COVID-19. Study context: Acute and convalescent COVID-19 specimens originated in the United States, Italy and Spain.

Source study methods: It was from reference gene primer amplification that nucleated cell counts were estimated. Only in-frame clones appear in the TCRdb table, and some are missing; sequencing was by immunoSEQ multiplex PCR. That table supplies the V and J calls and clone size; D and trimming were determined from the DNA. The sample has some 49,000 clones, roughly four fifths seen once. Trimming removed 6 bases at V and 0 bases at J, with 11 bases between. The CDR3 contains 14 residues. CDR1 LNHDA and CDR2 SQIVND come from the germline V gene (reference sequence). V and J are TRBV19 and TRBJ1-2; D possibly corresponds to TRBD1 (6 bases). The receptor's source is a woman aged 60-75 years with acute or convalescent COVID-19. Source material: peripheral blood. In DNA form, the CDR3 reads TGTGCCAGTAGGTTGGACAGTACTAACTATGGCTACACCTTC. Residues: CASRLDSTNYGYTF.